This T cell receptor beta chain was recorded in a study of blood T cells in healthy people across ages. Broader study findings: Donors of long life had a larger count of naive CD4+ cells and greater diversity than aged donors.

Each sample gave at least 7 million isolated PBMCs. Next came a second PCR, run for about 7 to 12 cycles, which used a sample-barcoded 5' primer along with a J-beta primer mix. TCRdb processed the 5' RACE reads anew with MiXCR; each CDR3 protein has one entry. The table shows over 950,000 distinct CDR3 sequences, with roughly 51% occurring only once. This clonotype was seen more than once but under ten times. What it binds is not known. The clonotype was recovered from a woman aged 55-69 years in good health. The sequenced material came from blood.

In DNA form, the CDR3 reads TGTGCCAGCAAGACTAGTTTGCAGCAGTACTTC. Protein: CASKTSLQQYF. The chain has TRBV28 and TRBJ2-4; D might be TRBD2 (6 bases). The ends were cut back, 7 bases at V and 13 bases at J, with 14 bases in the middle. The CDR3 totals 11 residues. Looked up from germline, CDR1 is MDHEN and CDR2 is SYDVKM.